This T cell receptor (beta chain) was captured by sequencing in a study of technical replicates of blood from a handful of donors (TCRdb year 2017). The CDR3, from cysteine to phenylalanine, totals 14 residues. Only CDR3 DNA is held: 42 bases, read in frame from base 1. CDR1 is given as SGDLS and CDR2 as YYNGEE, both from the germline V gene. V is pruned by 6 bases and J by 9 bases, leaving 11 bases of the junction without a gene match. As for this clone: This clone's antigen is unknown. One base away there is no much larger clone; base qualities are not given.

Receptor amplification or capture employed the immunoSEQ multiplex PCR assay. Drawn from immuneACCESS, this table holds only the in-frame rearrangements with V and J called that TCRdb kept. Clones are partly lost; checked studies trace under half to an unresolved V gene and leave the rest unexplained. The sample profile shows 70,000 to 85,000 clones; roughly nine tenths of them were found once. More than 0.25% of the sample comes from the top ten. The clonotype comes from a human donor in good health. Material: T cells isolated from PBMCs. The rearrangement combines TRBV9 with TRBJ2-1; 8 bases in the middle match TRBD2. CDR3 region: CASNPGGGGVEQFF. The DNA reads TGTGCCAGCAATCCGGGAGGGGGGGGCGTTGAGCAGTTCTTC.